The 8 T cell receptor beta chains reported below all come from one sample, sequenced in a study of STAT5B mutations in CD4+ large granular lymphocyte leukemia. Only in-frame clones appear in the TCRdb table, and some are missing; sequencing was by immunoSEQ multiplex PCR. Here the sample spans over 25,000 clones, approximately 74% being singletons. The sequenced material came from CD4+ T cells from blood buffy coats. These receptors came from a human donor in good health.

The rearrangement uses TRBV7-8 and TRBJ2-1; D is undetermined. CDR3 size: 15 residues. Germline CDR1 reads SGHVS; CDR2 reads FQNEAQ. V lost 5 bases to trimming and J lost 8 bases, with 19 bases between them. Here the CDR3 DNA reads TGTGCCAGCAGCAGACGTCGGTTTAAGGTCGATGAGCAGTTCTTC. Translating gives CASSRRRFKVDEQFF. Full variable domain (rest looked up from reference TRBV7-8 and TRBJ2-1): GAGVSQSPRYKVAKRGQDVALRCDPISGHVSLFWYQQALGQGPEFLTYFQNEAQLDKSGLPSDRFFAERPEGSVSTLKIQRTQQEDSAVYLCASSRRRFKVDEQFFGPGTRLTVL.

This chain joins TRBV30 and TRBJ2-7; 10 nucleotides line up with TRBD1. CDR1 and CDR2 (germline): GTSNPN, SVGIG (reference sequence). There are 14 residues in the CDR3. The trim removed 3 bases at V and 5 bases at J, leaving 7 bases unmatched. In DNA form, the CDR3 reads TGTGCCTGGAGCCATCCGGGACAGGGGAACGAGCAGTACTTC. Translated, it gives CAWSHPGQGNEQYF. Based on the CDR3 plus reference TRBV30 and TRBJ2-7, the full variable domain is SQTIHQWPATLVQPVGSPLSLECTVEGTSNPNLYWYRQAAGRGLQLLFYSVGIGQISSEVPQNLSASRPQDRQFILSSKKLLLSDSGFYLCAWSHPGQGNEQYFGPGTRLTVT.

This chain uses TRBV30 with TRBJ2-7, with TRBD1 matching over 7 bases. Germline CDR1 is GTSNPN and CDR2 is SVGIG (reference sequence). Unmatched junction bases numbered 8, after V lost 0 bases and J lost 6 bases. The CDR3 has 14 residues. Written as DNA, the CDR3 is TGTGCCTGGAGTGTACGTAGGGGGCTCAGCGAGCAGTACTTC. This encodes CAWSVRRGLSEQYF.

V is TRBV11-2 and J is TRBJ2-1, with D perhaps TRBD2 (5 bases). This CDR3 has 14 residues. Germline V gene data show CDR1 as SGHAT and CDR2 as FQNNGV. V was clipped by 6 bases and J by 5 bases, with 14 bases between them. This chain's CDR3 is CASRLLFGNNEQFF. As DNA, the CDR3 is TGTGCCAGCAGGTTGCTTTTCGGGAACAATGAGCAGTTCTTC.

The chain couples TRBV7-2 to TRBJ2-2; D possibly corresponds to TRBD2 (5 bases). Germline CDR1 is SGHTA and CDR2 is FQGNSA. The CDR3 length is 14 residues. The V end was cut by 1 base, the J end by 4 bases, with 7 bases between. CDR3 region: CASSLGTGTGELFF. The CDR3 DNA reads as TGTGCCAGCAGCTTAGGGACTGGCACCGGGGAGCTGTTTTTT.

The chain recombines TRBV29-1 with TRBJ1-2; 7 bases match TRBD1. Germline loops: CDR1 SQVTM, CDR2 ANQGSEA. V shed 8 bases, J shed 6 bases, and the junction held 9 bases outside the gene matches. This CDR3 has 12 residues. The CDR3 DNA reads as TGCAGCTGGAAGGAGGGGGCCGATGGCTACACCTTC. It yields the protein CSWKEGADGYTF.

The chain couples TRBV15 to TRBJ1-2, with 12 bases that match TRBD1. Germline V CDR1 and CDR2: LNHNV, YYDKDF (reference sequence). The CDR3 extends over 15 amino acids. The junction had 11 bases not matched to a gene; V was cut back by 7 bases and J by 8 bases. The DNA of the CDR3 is TGTGCCACCAACCGGGGGACAGGGGGCGAAAAAGGCTACACCTTC. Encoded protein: CATNRGTGGEKGYTF.

The CDR3 bases are TGTGCCAGCAGCGACGTTCAGGACAACTACGAGCAGTACTTC. Protein product: CASSDVQDNYEQYF. The chain is built from TRBV5-6 and TRBJ2-7; tentatively, D is TRBD1 (5 bases). This CDR3 comprises 14 residues. Germline CDR1 reads SGHDT; CDR2 reads YYEEEE. The germline V and J ends were trimmed by 4 bases and 3 bases, with 14 bases remaining between them. The entire variable domain, with the rest obtained from reference TRBV5-6 and TRBJ2-7, is as follows: DAGVTQSPTHLIKTRGQQVTLRCSPKSGHDTVSWYQQALGQGPQFIFQYYEEEERQRGNFPDRFSGHQFPNYSSELNVNALLLGDSALYLCASSDVQDNYEQYFGPGTRLTVT.